Below are 20 T cell receptor beta chains sequenced from a single sample in a study of T-cell reconstitution after alpha-beta-depleted transplantation in children. Unique molecular identifiers were built into the TCRbeta library. A single record per CDR3 protein comes from TCRdb applying MiXCR to the PCR reads. Of about 58,000 distinct CDR3 sequences detected, 40% to 55% appear once; the ten largest clones hold less than 98%. The source material was PBMCs, mostly from graft donor cells, sampled 360 days after TCRalphabeta/CD19-depleted stem cell transplant. The source of these receptors is a male patient younger than 18 who had a stem cell transplant for acute lymphoblastic leukemia, so the T cells may come from the graft donor.

CDR3 in DNA: TGTGCCACCAGCAGAGATTGGGGCGGGGGGCAGTTCTTC. It translates to CATSRDWGGGQFF. This sequence joins TRBV15 and TRBJ2-1, with 7 bases that match TRBD2. The V segment lost 0 bases and the J segment 12 bases; nucleotides outside the gene matches: 5. This CDR3 is built from 13 residues. The germline CDR1 and CDR2 sequences are LNHNV and YYDKDF (reference sequence).

V is TRBV10-3 and J is TRBJ2-1; D possibly matches TRBD1 or TRBD2 (5 bases each). The CDR3 loop spans 14 amino acids. Trimming took off 0 bases at V and 8 bases at J, with 11 bases between the two ends. Germline values: CDR1 ENHRY, CDR2 SYGVKD. CDR3 coding DNA: TGTGCCATCAGTGAGTCTGAGGGGTGGGATGAGCAGTTCTTC. It codes for CAISESEGWDEQFF.

This rearrangement joins TRBV12-3 or TRBV12-4 to TRBJ2-1; D may be TRBD1 or TRBD2 (5 bases each). Trimming stripped 8 bases from V and 10 bases from J, with 12 bases between. This CDR3 region has 11 residues. The CDR3 sequence is CASGGLWEQFF. CDR3 DNA: TGTGCCAGCGGGGGATTATGGGAGCAGTTCTTC.

This chain joins TRBV2 and TRBJ2-1; 8 nucleotides align to TRBD2. The germline V gene has CDR1 SNHLY and CDR2 FYNNEI. This CDR3 is 14 amino acids long. After removal of 4 bases from V and 3 bases from J, the junction contained 2 bases not matched to a gene. The CDR3 DNA sequence: TGTGCCAGCAGTGCCGCGGGGGGCTACAATGAGCAGTTCTTC. Protein product: CASSAAGGYNEQFF.

The chain joins TRBV12-3 or TRBV12-4 to TRBJ2-1, with 9 bases aligning to TRBD2. With 3 bases clipped from V and 9 bases from J, the junction kept 6 bases outside the gene matches. The CDR3 is 14 residues long. CDR3 sequence: CASSFLAGKGEQFF. The DNA for the CDR3 is TGTGCCAGCAGTTTCCTAGCGGGAAAGGGTGAGCAGTTCTTC.

The chain carries TRBV7-3 and TRBJ2-7, with 9 bases matching TRBD1. The CDR3 totals 16 residues. Germline CDR1 SGHTA, CDR2 FQGTGA. V lost 0 bases, J lost 6 bases, and 9 bases stayed unmatched. This CDR3 reads CASSLTNRQGDGEQYF. As DNA, the CDR3 is TGTGCCAGCAGCTTAACGAACCGACAGGGGGACGGCGAGCAGTACTTC.

The chain is built from TRBV3-1 and TRBJ1-1; the D is unclear. The CDR3 is made up of 15 amino acids. V lost 0 bases and J 5 bases, leaving 13 bases between the germline ends. Per germline, CDR1 LGHDT and CDR2 YNNKEL (reference sequence). The CDR3 loop is CASSQDRPRVTEAFF. Written as DNA, the CDR3 is TGTGCCAGCAGCCAAGATAGACCAAGGGTAACTGAAGCTTTCTTT.

In its sample, this clonotype was seen a few times. The chain combines TRBV5-5 with TRBJ2-5; 11 bases fit TRBD2. Germline values: CDR1 SGHKS, CDR2 YYEKEE (reference sequence). Unmatched junction bases numbered 3, after V lost 1 base and J lost 1 base. The CDR3 has 16 residues. CDR3 DNA: TGTGCCAGCAGCTTGCAGCTAGCGGGGGGCCAAGAGACCCAGTACTTC. Its protein is CASSLQLAGGQETQYF. Using reference TRBV5-5 and TRBJ2-5 for the parts outside the CDR3, the full variable domain is DAGVTQSPTHLIKTRGQQVTLRCSPISGHKSVSWYQQVLGQGPQFIFQYYEKEERGRGNFPDRFSARQFPNYSSELNVNALLLGDSALYLCASSLQLAGGQETQYFGPGTRLLVL.

The V and J genes are TRBV12-3 or TRBV12-4 and TRBJ2-3; D gene unclear. V was trimmed by 6 bases and J by 5 bases, leaving 9 bases between them. The CDR3 length is 12 residues. Here the CDR3 reads CASSAAGDTQYF. The CDR3 DNA reads as TGTGCCAGCAGCGCTGCTGGAGATACGCAGTATTTT.

The chain is built from TRBV12-3 or TRBV12-4 and TRBJ2-5; possible D gene TRBD2, 5 bases. Deletions cut 5 bases from V and 2 bases from J, with 18 bases between. The length of the CDR3 is 16 residues. The CDR3 reads CASSRGEGQEQETQYF. The CDR3, as DNA: TGTGCCAGCAGTCGAGGAGAGGGCCAGGAACAAGAGACCCAGTACTTC.

This clonotype was seen ten or more times. V is TRBV5-6 and J is TRBJ2-2; the D call may be TRBD1 or TRBD2 (5 bases each). CDR3 length equals 16 residues. Germline loops: CDR1 SGHDT, CDR2 YYEEEE. Trimming took off 4 bases at V and 0 bases at J, with 13 bases between the two ends. CDR3: CASSLMGTSNTGELFF. The CDR3 DNA follows: TGTGCCAGCAGCCTGATGGGGACGTCGAACACCGGGGAGCTGTTTTTT.

The gene calls are TRBV5-1 and TRBJ2-2; D call uncertain. This CDR3 spans 13 amino acids. Between the trimmed V and J ends, which lost 3 bases and 5 bases, there was a span of 8 bases. The V gene's germline CDR1 is SGHRS and CDR2 YFSETQ. CDR3 in amino acids: CASSSQETGELFF. The CDR3 nucleotides read TGCGCCAGCAGCTCCCAGGAAACCGGGGAGCTGTTTTTT.

This clonotype appeared a single time. The rearrangement joins TRBV4-2 to TRBJ2-5; 10 positions match TRBD2. The CDR3 length is 17 residues. Trimming took 0 bases from V and 2 from J; bases not matched to a gene: 6. The germline V gene encodes CDR1 LGHNA and CDR2 YNFKEQ. The CDR3 spells CASSQEWGTSVQETQYF. The CDR3 DNA is TGTGCCAGCAGCCAAGAATGGGGGACTAGCGTACAAGAGACCCAGTACTTC.

This clonotype was observed a handful of times. The rearrangement uses TRBV9 and TRBJ2-1; 12 bases fit TRBD2. Trimming at V came to 0 bases and at J to 4 bases, leaving 2 bases not matched to a gene. Looked up from germline, CDR1 is SGDLS and CDR2 is YYNGEE. This CDR3 contains 16 residues. CDR3 loop: CASSVGTSGIYNEQFF. In nucleotides, the CDR3 is TGTGCCAGCAGCGTAGGGACTAGCGGGATATACAATGAGCAGTTCTTC.

The chain links TRBV7-2 to TRBJ2-4; unclear D gene. The CDR3 consists of 14 residues. V lost 5 bases and J lost 0, with 8 bases in between. Germline V CDR1 and CDR2: SGHTA, FQGNSA. CDR3 region: CASSGRLAKNIQYF. As DNA, the CDR3 is TGTGCCAGCAGCGGCCGTTTAGCCAAAAACATTCAGTACTTC. Based on the CDR3 plus reference TRBV7-2 and TRBJ2-4, the full variable domain is GAGVSQSPSNKVTEKGKDVELRCDPISGHTALYWYRQSLGQGLEFLIYFQGNSAPDKSGLPSDRFSAERTGGSVSTLTIQRTQQEDSAVYLCASSGRLAKNIQYFGAGTRLSVL.

The chain combines TRBV7-9 with TRBJ1-4; D may be TRBD1 (6 bases). The CDR3 runs 14 residues. Per germline, CDR1 SEHNR and CDR2 FQNEAQ (reference sequence). Deletions cut 5 bases from V and 7 bases from J, with 14 bases between. Here the CDR3 reads CASSPGTSGEKLFF. In DNA form, the CDR3 reads TGTGCCAGCAGCCCGGGGACATCGGGTGAAAAACTGTTTTTT.

This rearrangement joins TRBV4-3 to TRBJ1-6; 7 bases are a match to TRBD1. Losses at the gene ends were 0 bases for V and 7 bases for J; bases not matched to a gene: 3. The germline CDR1 and CDR2 sequences are LGHNA and YSLEER. This CDR3 spans 15 amino acids. The CDR3 spells CASSQDRGRNSPLHF. CDR3 in DNA: TGCGCCAGCAGCCAAGACAGGGGGAGGAATTCACCCCTCCACTTT.

The chain links TRBV6-6 to TRBJ2-1; D uncertain. The CDR3 sequence is 12 residues long. In germline, CDR1 is MNHNY, CDR2 SVGAGI (reference sequence). V lost 6 bases to trimming and J lost 0 bases, with 3 bases between them. The CDR3 spells CASRPSYNEQFF. The CDR3 DNA is TGTGCCAGCAGGCCCTCCTACAATGAGCAGTTCTTC.

The sample holds a few counts of this clonotype. The rearrangement uses TRBV6-1 and TRBJ1-4; TRBD1 might be the D (5 bases). The CDR3 loop spans 16 amino acids. Trimming removed 4 bases at V and 5 bases at J, with 17 bases between. Germline V gene lookup returns CDR1 MNHNS and CDR2 SASEGT. In DNA, the CDR3 is TGTGCCAGCAGTGCTGGGATGGGGACCGGGAATGAAAAACTGTTTTTT. This gives the protein CASSAGMGTGNEKLFF.

The chain links TRBV12-3 or TRBV12-4 to TRBJ2-2, with TRBD1 as a possible D gene (6 bases). V lost 2 bases and J 4 bases, leaving 11 bases between the germline ends. This CDR3 contains 15 residues. The DNA of the CDR3 is TGTGCCAGCAGTTTAATCAGGGGAAGCACCGGGGAGCTGTTTTTT. It yields the protein CASSLIRGSTGELFF.